This TCR beta chain appears in the sequencing data of a study of blood T cell repertoires in COVID-19. Study overall: The United States, Italy and Spain provided the acute and convalescent COVID-19 samples. The cDNA or gDNA used as material had been derived from T cells, B-cell-depleted T cells, or PBMCs.

Germline V gene data show CDR1 as SNHLY and CDR2 as FYNNEI. Losses at the gene ends were 3 bases for V and 4 bases for J; bases not matched to a gene: 16. The CDR3 is 18 residues long. Under the authors' procedure: Researchers report that nucleated cell counts were estimated from reference gene primer amplification. Measured with immunoSEQ multiplex PCR; TCRdb has only the in-frame clones, and not every one. V and J calls and clone size are those listed in that table; D and trimming were worked out from the DNA. The data contain about 75,000 clones, approximately 90% of them singletons. The chain links TRBV2 to TRBJ1-2; 8 nucleotides line up with TRBD1. The receptor was derived from a human donor in a cohort sampled during active COVID-19. Sequenced input: peripheral blood. The CDR3 nucleotides are TGTGCCAGCAGTGAGGGGTTGGGGTCAGGGGGCACCACCTATGGCTACACCTTC. This translates into CASSEGLGSGGTTYGYTF.